The 32 T cell receptor beta chains below all came from one sample that was sequenced in a study of blood T cells in healthy people across ages. Alongside a J-beta primer mix, a sample-barcoded 5' primer served in a second PCR lasting roughly 7 to 11 cycles. MiXCR was run by TCRdb on the 5' RACE reads, yielding one entry per CDR3 protein. The sample comprises about 1,500,000 distinct CDR3 sequences, about 30% of which are singletons, and about 7.7% rests with the top ten. The specimen was blood. The receptors originated from a woman in her 30s in good health.

The CDR3 here is CASTAREGDNEQFF. CDR3 bases: TGTGCCAGCACCGCACGGGAGGGGGACAATGAGCAGTTCTTC. The chain has TRBV12-3 or TRBV12-4 and TRBJ2-1; 8 nucleotides line up with TRBD2. V lost 7 bases and J lost 5; bases outside the gene matches: 7. This CDR3 comprises 14 residues.

A word on this clonotype: A much larger clone sits a single nucleotide away, making a read error possible. The genes are TRBV29-1 and TRBJ2-5; D possibly corresponds to TRBD1 (6 bases). In germline, CDR1 is SQVTM, CDR2 ANQGSEA. The CDR3 loop spans 12 amino acids. Trimming shortened V by 4 bases and J by 11 bases, and 17 bases separated the two germline ends. The CDR3 sequence is CSVVGQLYGQYF. In nucleotides, the CDR3 is TGCAGCGTTGTCGGACAGCTCTACGGGCAGTACTTC.

This clonotype came up many times. This rearrangement joins TRBV29-1 to TRBJ2-7; 9 bases fit TRBD2. Unmatched junction bases numbered 10, after V lost 5 bases and J lost 2 bases. In germline, CDR1 is SQVTM, CDR2 ANQGSEA. This CDR3 comprises 15 residues. The CDR3 DNA sequence: TGCAGCGTTCTTCTAGCGGGACCCACCCCCTACGAGCAGTACTTC. As protein: CSVLLAGPTPYEQYF.

The chain carries TRBV6-2 or TRBV6-3 and TRBJ2-1; 15 nucleotides align to TRBD2. The V and J ends lost 6 bases and 9 bases, in that order; junction bases with no gene match: 3. Germline CDR1 reads MNHEY; CDR2 reads SVGEGT. This CDR3 contains 14 residues. For the CDR3, the DNA is TGTGCCAGCAGGGGACTAGCGGGAGGCGCTGAGCAGTTCTTC. Protein: CASRGLAGGAEQFF.

This clonotype was found a few times. The chain combines TRBV5-1 with TRBJ2-5; 9 bases agree with TRBD2. The CDR3 runs 16 residues. Unmatched junction bases numbered 7, after V lost 2 bases and J lost 2 bases. Per germline, CDR1 SGHRS and CDR2 YFSETQ. CDR3 amino acids: CASSFLAGAVQETQYF. The DNA of the CDR3 is TGCGCCAGCAGCTTCTTAGCGGGGGCCGTACAAGAGACCCAGTACTTC.

This clonotype has a count of ten or more. The chain couples TRBV7-2 to TRBJ1-2; possibly TRBD1 for D (5 bases). The CDR3 sequence is 15 residues long. The V end was cut by 3 bases, the J end by 4 bases, with 15 bases between. Per germline, CDR1 SGHTA and CDR2 FQGNSA. The CDR3 DNA reads TGTGCCAGCAGCTTGAGTGGGGCCAGAGGCTATGGCTACACCTTC. Its translation: CASSLSGARGYGYTF. The full variable domain, with the rest looked up from reference TRBV7-2 and TRBJ1-2, is GAGVSQSPSNKVTEKGKDVELRCDPISGHTALYWYRQSLGQGLEFLIYFQGNSAPDKSGLPSDRFSAERTGGSVSTLTIQRTQQEDSAVYLCASSLSGARGYGYTFGSGTRLTVV.

V usage is TRBV7-3 and J usage is TRBJ2-1; 8 nucleotides line up with TRBD1. This CDR3 region has 16 residues. Germline assignment: CDR1 SGHTA and CDR2 FQGTGA. J was trimmed by 15 bases and V by 2 bases; bases with no gene match: 18. The CDR3 nucleotides are TGTGCCAGCAGCTTAGGAGGCAGGGGGCGCGGCTCGGGGGTGTTCTTC. This encodes CASSLGGRGRGSGVFF.

This clonotype was detected only once. One junction end does not reproduce the germline sequence, and a read error may be involved. The chain combines TRBV9 with TRBJ2-3; 11 bases match TRBD2. There are 16 residues in the CDR3. Per germline, CDR1 SGDLS and CDR2 YYNGEE. In nucleotides, the CDR3 is TGTGTCAGCAGCGTAGGGGCTAGCGGGAGGACAGATACGCAGTATTTT. It specifies CVSSVGASGRTDTQYF.

The rearrangement uses TRBV12-3 or TRBV12-4 and TRBJ2-1; D gene uncertain. The CDR3 loop spans 14 amino acids. V gave up 6 bases and J gave up 9 bases, with 18 bases separating them. The chain's CDR3 is CASRGRGVRSEQFF. The CDR3 DNA sequence: TGTGCCAGCAGGGGCCGAGGAGTACGAAGTGAGCAGTTCTTC.

The V call is TRBV7-2, the J call TRBJ2-4; TRBD2 matches 11 bases. Germline CDR1 reads SGHTA; CDR2 reads FQGNSA. V gave up 5 bases and J gave up 13 bases; unmatched junction bases: 19. This CDR3 is built from 17 residues. The DNA for the CDR3 is TGTGCCAGCAGCCCCGCTGTAGCGGGAGGGGCGAGGAATGAGCAGTACTTC. This translates into CASSPAVAGGARNEQYF.

A note on this clonotype: A much more abundant neighbour one base away suggests this may be a read error. The chain is built from TRBV27 and TRBJ2-4; possibly TRBD1 for D (6 bases). The V and J ends lost 8 bases and 0 bases respectively, with 14 bases between them. CDR3 length equals 15 residues. Per the germline V gene, CDR1 is MNHEY and CDR2 is SMNVEV (reference sequence). The chain's CDR3 is CASRSRQAAKNIQYF. The CDR3, as DNA: TGTGCCAGCCGATCGAGACAGGCAGCCAAAAACATTCAGTACTTC.

This clonotype was found many times. V is TRBV20-1 and J is TRBJ2-5; TRBD2 might be the D (5 bases). The V and J ends lost 6 bases and 3 bases respectively, with 17 bases between them. The CDR3 has 14 residues. Germline V lookup: CDR1 DFQATT, CDR2 SNEGSKA (reference sequence). CDR3 region: CSAPSFPGEETQYF. The CDR3 nucleotides read TGCAGTGCCCCGAGCTTCCCCGGGGAAGAGACCCAGTACTTC.

This clonotype was detected many times. The rearrangement joins TRBV4-1 to TRBJ2-1, with 8 bases matching TRBD1. There are 14 residues in the CDR3. CDR1 and CDR2 (germline): MGHRA, YSYEKL. With V trimmed by 7 bases and J by 8 bases, 10 bases remained unmatched. The CDR3 spells CASNQGAPWDEQFF. The CDR3 region has the DNA TGCGCCAGCAACCAGGGGGCGCCCTGGGATGAGCAGTTCTTC.

This clonotype has a handful of counts. The chain couples TRBV7-9 to TRBJ2-4, with TRBD2 identical over 7 bases. With V trimmed by 2 bases and J by 13 bases, 17 bases remained unmatched. The V gene's germline CDR1 is SEHNR and CDR2 FQNEAQ (reference sequence). CDR3 length: 16 amino acids. This chain's CDR3 is CASSLLMGEGLSVQYF. CDR3 coding DNA: TGTGCCAGCAGCTTATTAATGGGGGAGGGCCTCTCGGTGCAGTACTTC.

In its sample, this clonotype was seen a few times. The chain employs TRBV6-1 and TRBJ1-2; 7 bases fit TRBD1. The V gene's germline CDR1 is MNHNS and CDR2 SASEGT. This CDR3 spans 17 amino acids. Losses at the gene ends were 3 bases for V and 4 bases for J; bases not matched to a gene: 14. CDR3 region: CASSDVGRQGRSYGYTF. In DNA, the CDR3 is TGTGCCAGCAGTGATGTAGGAAGACAGGGACGAAGCTATGGCTACACCTTC.

In regard to this clonotype: A junction end diverges from the germline sequence, so it may reflect a read error. V usage is TRBV7-2 and J usage is TRBJ2-5; the match to TRBD1 covers 8 bases. The CDR3 length is 15 residues. Germline CDR1 and CDR2: SGHTA and FQGNSA. This CDR3 reads CASSLGRGQREAQYF. In DNA form, the CDR3 reads TGTGCCAGCAGCTTGGGCAGGGGGCAAAGAGAGGCCCAGTACTTC. The whole variable domain, remainder taken from reference TRBV7-2 and TRBJ2-5, is GAGVSQSPSNKVTEKGKDVELRCDPISGHTALYWYRQSLGQGLEFLIYFQGNSAPDKSGLPSDRFSAERTGGSVSTLTIQRTQQEDSAVYLCASSLGRGQREAQYFGPGTRLLVL.

This clonotype was observed a few times. The chain recombines TRBV5-5 with TRBJ1-4; 7 bases are shared with TRBD1. The CDR3 length is 16 residues. Germline trimming cut 3 bases from V and 6 bases from J; bases unmatched to any gene: 11. Germline assignment: CDR1 SGHKS and CDR2 YYEKEE (reference sequence). The CDR3 region is CASSSTPSGQYEKLFF. The CDR3 DNA reads as TGTGCCAGCAGCTCGACCCCATCGGGACAGTATGAAAAACTGTTTTTT.

V and J are TRBV7-9 and TRBJ2-2; D not resolved. The germline V gene has CDR1 SEHNR and CDR2 FQNEAQ (reference sequence). V lost 6 bases to trimming and J lost 10 bases, with 9 bases between them. This CDR3 region has 11 residues. The CDR3 here is CASRRLEELFF. The DNA of the CDR3 is TGTGCCAGCAGGAGGCTGGAGGAGCTGTTTTTT.

The genes are TRBV20-1 and TRBJ2-6; D remains unclear. CDR3 length: 16 residues. Germline-derived CDR1 and CDR2 are DFQATT and SNEGSKA (reference sequence). The V end lost 0 bases, the J end lost 0 bases, and 9 bases lay between the germline ends. The CDR3 region is CSARDLAASGANVLTF. CDR3 nucleotide sequence: TGCAGTGCTAGAGATCTGGCAGCCTCTGGGGCCAACGTCCTGACTTTC.

Many counts were recorded for this clonotype. V is TRBV6-6 and J is TRBJ2-7; 11 bases agree with TRBD1. V was clipped by 6 bases and J by 5 bases; unmatched bases: 9. This CDR3 has 15 residues. Germline values: CDR1 MNHNY, CDR2 SVGAGI (reference sequence). DNA of the CDR3: TGTGCCAGCAGACATGGACAGGGGGCAAGGGACGAGCAGTACTTC. As protein: CASRHGQGARDEQYF.

Worth noting for this clonotype: A read error may account for a junction end that differs from germline. The rearrangement uses TRBV12-3 or TRBV12-4 and TRBJ2-1; 7 nucleotides line up with TRBD2. The CDR3 consists of 14 residues. CDR3 residues: CAGSLKTSRDEQFF. CDR3 DNA sequence: TGTGCCGGCAGTCTCAAGACTAGCAGGGATGAGCAGTTCTTC.

This clonotype was seen many times. The rearrangement joins TRBV15 to TRBJ2-7; TRBD1 matches 7 bases. The junction had 6 bases not matched to a gene; V was cut back by 0 bases and J by 7 bases. The CDR3 extends over 14 amino acids. Germline V gives CDR1 LNHNV, CDR2 YYDKDF (reference sequence). The CDR3 sequence is CATSREVTGQEQYF. CDR3 bases: TGTGCCACCAGCAGAGAAGTGACAGGGCAAGAGCAGTACTTC. The whole variable domain, remainder taken from reference TRBV15 and TRBJ2-7, is DAMVIQNPRYQVTQFGKPVTLSCSQTLNHNVMYWYQQKSSQAPKLLFHYYDKDFNNEADTPDNFQSRRPNTSFCFLDIRSPGLGDTAMYLCATSREVTGQEQYFGPGTRLTVT.

Points on this clonotype: This may be a read error: a much more frequent sequence differs by one nucleotide. Lacking the conserved final phenylalanine or tryptophan, this CDR3 likely reflects a read error. The J gene is TRBJ2-1, the V gene TRBV4-2; 16 bases are a match to TRBD2. The CDR3 has 20 residues. V lost 1 base and J lost 2; bases outside the gene matches: 8. Germline-derived CDR1 and CDR2 are LGHNA and YNFKEQ. CDR3 protein: CASSQGGLAGGLGAYNEQFV. The CDR3 nucleotides read TGTGCCAGCAGCCAAGGGGGACTAGCGGGGGGGCTCGGAGCCTACAATGAGCAGTTCGTC.

In its sample, this clonotype was seen many times. J is TRBJ2-7 and V is TRBV10-3; a weak D match, TRBD2 (6 bases). The CDR3 loop spans 15 amino acids. Trimming took 0 bases from V and 0 from J, leaving 9 bases between them. The germline V gene encodes CDR1 ENHRY and CDR2 SYGVKD. The CDR3 here is CAISESRGSSYEQYF. The CDR3 DNA follows: TGTGCCATCAGTGAGTCTCGGGGGAGCTCCTACGAGCAGTACTTC.

The chain employs TRBV3-1 and TRBJ2-1; TRBD2 agrees at 13 bases. Germline trimming cut 6 bases from V and 8 bases from J; bases unmatched to any gene: 13. The germline V gene has CDR1 LGHDT and CDR2 YNNKEL (reference sequence). The CDR3 length is 17 residues. The CDR3 DNA is TGTGCCAGCAGTCGGAACCGACTAGCGGGAGGACGCCATGAGCAGTTCTTC. Its translation is CASSRNRLAGGRHEQFF.

This clonotype occurred a few times. One base away lies a much larger clone, so this may be a sequencing read error. This chain connects TRBV29-1 to TRBJ2-7, with D uncertain. Germline-derived CDR1 and CDR2 are SQVTM and ANQGSEA. This CDR3 is built from 14 residues. Trimming removed 3 bases at V and 3 bases at J, with 15 bases between. The CDR3 DNA is TGCAGCGTTGAGAAGGGCTCCGATGGCTACGAGCAGTACTTC. Protein sequence: CSVEKGSDGYEQYF.

There are a few counts of this clonotype. The chain employs TRBV6-2 or TRBV6-3 and TRBJ2-7, with D maybe TRBD2 (5 bases). The CDR3 length is 12 residues. Trimming cost V 7 bases and J 3 bases, with 10 bases left between them. Germline V gene data show CDR1 as MNHEY and CDR2 as SVGEGT. The CDR3, as DNA: TGTGCCAGCACCGCTAGCTTCTACGAGCAGTACTTC. This codes for CASTASFYEQYF.

This clonotype came up a few times. This rearrangement joins TRBV3-1 to TRBJ2-1, with 7 bases identical to TRBD2. The germline gives CDR1 LGHDT, CDR2 YNNKEL (reference sequence). The CDR3 runs 17 residues. The J segment lost 3 bases and the V segment lost 11 bases, leaving 19 bases of the junction unmatched. CDR3 sequence reads: CACTPSLRGYNYNEQFF. CDR3 sequence (DNA): TGTGCCTGCACCCCCAGCCTGCGGGGGTACAACTACAATGAGCAGTTCTTC.

As regards this clonotype: A much larger clone differs by one base, so this may be a read error. The J gene is TRBJ2-7, the V gene TRBV12-3 or TRBV12-4; no definite D call. The CDR3 extends over 14 amino acids. V lost 5 bases and J 5 bases, leaving 16 bases between the germline ends. The CDR3 spells CASSARRILDEQYF. For the CDR3, the DNA is TGTGCCAGCAGTGCCAGACGGATATTGGACGAGCAGTACTTC.

With respect to this clonotype: A much larger clone differs from this one at a single base, so this may be a read error. The chain carries TRBV29-1 and TRBJ2-4, with D possibly TRBD2 on 6 matching bases. The CDR3 is 15 residues long. Germline CDR1 SQVTM, CDR2 ANQGSEA. The V and J ends lost 7 bases and 13 bases respectively, with 29 bases between them. The CDR3 nucleotides read TGCAGCGGGGGACTTGGGATTTCATACTACAATGAGCAGTACTTC. Its protein product is CSGGLGISYYNEQYF. The entire variable domain, with the rest obtained from reference TRBV29-1 and TRBJ2-4, is as follows: SAVISQKPSRDICQRGTSLTIQCQVDSQVTMMFWYRQQPGQSLTLIATANQGSEATYESGFVIDKFPISRPNLTFSTLTVSNMSPEDSSIYLCSGGLGISYYNEQYFGAGTRLSVL.

The sample holds a few counts of this clonotype. This sequence joins TRBV20-1 and TRBJ1-1; 7 nucleotides align to TRBD1. Per the germline V gene, CDR1 is DFQATT and CDR2 is SNEGSKA (reference sequence). The V segment lost 3 bases and the J segment 6 bases; nucleotides outside the gene matches: 4. The CDR3 totals 12 residues. The CDR3 coding sequence is TGCAGTGCTAGGGAGACAGGGTCTGAAGCTTTCTTT. Encoded protein: CSARETGSEAFF.

Ten or more counts support this clonotype. The chain combines TRBV27 with TRBJ2-6, with D perhaps matching TRBD1 or TRBD2 (5 bases each). Germline loops: CDR1 MNHEY, CDR2 SMNVEV (reference sequence). The CDR3 loop spans 17 amino acids. V lost 6 bases and J 2 bases, leaving 17 bases between the germline ends. CDR3 coding DNA: TGTGCCAGCAGCCCCGGGGCTGGCGTGACTGGGGCCAACGTCCTGACTTTC. Encoded protein: CASSPGAGVTGANVLTF.